This TCR beta chain was retrieved from a study of blood T cell repertoires in COVID-19 (dated by TCRdb to the early 2020s). Study-level background: Samples from collaborators originated in the United States, Italy and Spain and spanned both the acute and convalescent phases of COVID-19. Where HLA class I and class II types were available, the types were taken from metadata supplied by the sample provider, not from assay-based typing. The repertoires were made available in a free public database intended to serve as a resource for research on the immune response to SARS-CoV-2. The samples were drawn from two sources: the first 160 participants of the ongoing ImmuneRACE study, and 1,000 to 1,500 subjects contributed by 6 global collaborators. Deeply sampled blood TCRbeta repertoires from subjects exposed to, actively infected with, or recovered from COVID-19 were included in the dataset. The sample metadata nearly always contained a de-identified subject ID, COVID-19 status, age in years and sex. The prospective study material was composed of cDNA or gDNA derived from T cells, B-cell-depleted T cells, or PBMCs. Overall study results and their limits: The quantity of clinical and demographic metadata differed by source and by participant and was supplied without curation.

Its CDR3 holds 14 amino acids, cysteine through phenylalanine. Solely the CDR3 DNA is kept, with 42 bases framed from the first base. Sequences SQVTM (CDR1) and ANQGSEA (CDR2) are obtained from the germline V gene. The junction carries 10 bases between V and J, which are trimmed by 4 bases and 0 bases respectively. Collaborating institutions collected whole blood in K2EDTA tubes following their own protocols. For TCRbeta analysis, collaborator samples were shipped as frozen whole blood, as isolated PBMCs, or as DNA extracted from either sample type. This clone was observed a few times. Its antigen is not yet known. No per-base quality is available; no much larger clone lies one base away. TCRbeta CDR3 regions were amplified from genomic DNA by means of the immunoSEQ Assay, a bias-controlled multiplex PCR. Regarding the original processing steps: Within the assay, amplification of reference gene primers was used to estimate how many nucleated cells each sample contained. To quantify the absolute abundance of each unique TCRbeta CDR3 rearrangement, sequence reads were collapsed and filtered. For each sample, productive Simpson clonality was calculated by taking the square root of Simpson's diversity index across productive rearrangements. TCRdb stores this immuneACCESS table with in-frame sequences only. Part of the clones is absent; in the studies checked, under half of the shortfall reflects unresolved V genes, and no reason is known for the rest. The DNA was the basis for D and trimming; V, J and clone size are from that table. This sample holds tens of thousands of clones; about 71% were observed only once. Of the sample, 8.8% falls within the top ten clones.

The sequence was collected from a woman in her seventies with acute or convalescent COVID-19. The chain employs TRBV29-1 and TRBJ1-3; the D gene is not confidently resolved. Specimen: peripheral blood. Read as DNA, the sequence is TGCAGCGTTGTGGGCACATCCTCTGGAAACACCATATATTTT. Its coded protein is CSVVGTSSGNTIYF. The full variable domain, with segments outside the CDR3 supplied by the reference TRBV29-1 and TRBJ1-3 proteins, appears as SAVISQKPSRDICQRGTSLTIQCQVDSQVTMMFWYRQQPGQSLTLIATANQGSEATYESGFVIDKFPISRPNLTFSTLTVSNMSPEDSSIYLCSVVGTSSGNTIYFGEGSWLTVV.